The subject of this entry is one TCR beta chain. Its recognized antigen is unknown. There are no base qualities to consult, and no much larger clone falls within one base. The data stem from a study of cytomegalovirus exposure and HLA in healthy donors (dated by TCRdb to 2016 to 2017). Background for the entire study: In an earlier analysis of some 550 of the donors, 250 to 300 Gb of sequence data and about 110 million unique TCR beta sequences from 150 million to 200 million T cells were reported. Approximately 330 gigabases of sequencing data and around 90 million unique TCR sequences made up an early release that covered under 750 HLA-typed donors. Among the roughly 390 genotyped donors, around 81% belonged to the genetic ancestry cluster associated with self-reported Caucasian donors. The study was designed to test whether signatures of past pathogen exposure could be identified by cataloging public T cell receptors. Using immunosequencing, the study profiled T cell repertoires from 640 or so subjects and related those repertoires to cytomegalovirus serostatus. Along with the approximately 700-subject first cohort, a separate validation cohort of over 90 different subjects was used. The study combined high-throughput TCR immunosequencing, statistical association of individual TCRs with disease status, and machine learning to predict cytomegalovirus infection status. In a later analysis, previously published TCR beta repertoires from more than 500 donors were re-analyzed and high-resolution HLA genotyping was added so that TCR occurrence patterns could be studied. Rather than using new phenotypic data, the later analysis identified candidate immune exposures from TCR beta sequences and from how often those sequences occurred across donors. An earlier analysis of several hundred of the donors used high-throughput TCR beta sequencing to judge whether each TCR beta V gene segment behaved as functional or pseudogenic. Donor age, sex, ethnicity and CMV serostatus were compiled together with the repertoire data. A later genetic analysis used genome-wide SNP genotypes for about three fifths of the 666 donors, treating that subset as a discovery cohort. Every repertoire in the discovery cohort had been generated on one and the same sequencing platform. Both class I and class II loci were covered by HLA typing, at four-digit resolution. The number of donors typed differed by locus, with about 629-640 for A, B, C, DRB1 and DQB1, 522 for DQA1, under 610 for DPA1, and some 440 for DPB1. Several DR-DQ haplotypes were treated as single units for association and clustering because of strong linkage in the cohort. On average, around 240,000 unique TCR beta nucleotide sequences were sequenced per donor among fewer than 500 genotyped donors of the cohort, with roughly 18% of those sequences being non-productive. What the research found in general, with its limitations: The study listed 150 to 200 TCR beta chains as associated with cytomegalovirus. The authors suggested that the approach could potentially be extended to other disease states and immunological phenotypes. HLA typing was unavailable for some donors at each locus, so association tests used only the typed subset. A cluster of highly shared sequence variants was judged likely to represent a technical artifact of the sequencing pipeline. Compared with the approximately 670-donor mean, donors in an Asian-associated ancestry cluster had fewer N-insertions in productive TCRs, according to a later genetic analysis. Some IMGT-functional V segments, including TRBV6-2 and TRBV6-3, could not be distinguished by the 87-base-pair reads and were therefore excluded. An association between a missense DCLRE1C variant and V-gene and J-gene trimming of TCR beta chains was found in a later genetic analysis and replicated in an independent cohort. A further reported finding was that TCR beta sequences accurately predicted the HLA-A and HLA-B alleles for most subjects in the first cohort. In a later analysis, several top co-occurrence clusters were reported to appear linked to parvovirus B19, influenza, CMV and Epstein-Barr virus. In an earlier analysis of approximately 590 of the donors, most TCR beta V segments were observed in productive rearrangements about 87% or about 30% of the time, broadly matching IMGT annotations. Linkage disequilibrium might explain the correlated functional status among segregating V segments, but an unknown experimental factor could not be ruled out. The only immune exposure information available for the cohort was CMV serostatus. The classifier was reported to diagnose cytomegalovirus status with high specificity and sensitivity in both the original cohort and the validation cohort. A later analysis associated about 17,000 TCR beta sequences with specific HLA alleles at a false discovery rate of 0.05. In this cohort, only TCR beta chains were sequenced, and detectable features were limited by the absence of alpha or paired-chain data. In a later analysis, HLA-associated TCR beta chains showed more clonal expansion and lower generation probabilities than non-associated chains that were equally common. Most TCR sequences were observed very rarely across donors, whereas some public TCRs were present in many individuals. Most CMV-associated TCR beta chains appeared to be HLA-restricted in a later analysis, and the HLA associations seemed to be driven largely by CMV exposure. In vitro tests confirmed that three of the cytomegalovirus-associated TCR beta chains recognize cytomegalovirus antigens. Because counts were too low, roughly 17 rarely observed V segments, including chromosome 9 orphons, were left out of the earlier analysis of 587 of the donors. In a later analysis, TCR association rates were found to vary across HLA loci, with the most associated TCRs seen for DRB1 alleles and the fewest for HLA-C alleles. Sequencing depth was assumed to be roughly uniform across donors in the presence/absence analyses, though that assumption may not hold. Strong co-occurrence of HLA alleles, especially DR and DQ, made assigning TCR associations to individual alleles difficult.

Library prep was done by the immunoSEQ multiplex PCR assay. For the multiplex PCR, a mixture combining 60 forward primers for TCR Vbeta segments and 13 reverse primers for TCR Jbeta segments was used. The CDR3 region of rearranged TCR beta genes was amplified from genomic DNA by a multiplex PCR assay. The Illumina HiSeq System was used to sequence the amplified TCR beta libraries as 87-base-pair reads. As for the original processing: A later analysis tallied roughly 78 million unique TCR beta chains across the 666 repertoires, and approximately 9.9 million of those chains were shared by two or more donors. Raw reads were error-corrected and collapsed into unique sequences by a nearest-neighbor algorithm in which closely related sequences were merged to remove PCR and sequencing errors. Alignment of CDR3 sequences to IMGT reference sequences was used to assign V, D and J gene segments. For a sequence to be retained, a match of at least six nucleotides to both a V gene segment and a J gene segment was required. Rearrangements were classified as productive when the CDR3 lacked stop codons and remained in frame with V and J, and all other rearrangements were classified as non-productive. Following IMGT convention, CDR3 was defined as the stretch from the second conserved V-encoded cysteine up to the conserved J-encoded phenylalanine. The earlier analysis of about 560 of the donors excluded any sequence lacking an unambiguous match to a single V gene segment. An earlier analysis of a few hundred of the donors classified V segments as functional when productive rearrangements were above 56.7% and as segregating when the standard deviation between donors was above 5%. A statistical classification framework was built for diagnosing cytomegalovirus status from the catalog of TCR beta chain sequences. A later analysis assigned V and J genes by comparing TCR nucleotide sequences with IMGT/GENE-DB human TR gene sequences. A later analysis assigned CDR3 sequences and most-parsimonious VDJ recombination scenarios with the TCRdist pipeline. A later analysis defined each TCR beta chain by its CDR3 amino acid sequence plus V-gene family, and excluded reads lacking a unique V-gene family. In a later analysis, 450 to 600 highly shared, low-generation-probability nucleotide sequences were removed to address suspected cross-contamination and a sequencing artifact. For each public chain, a later analysis derived a clonal expansion index from normalized ranks of inferred template counts within each repertoire. In a later analysis, generation probabilities were computed using a VDJ recombination model fitted to out-of-frame rearrangements, and the results were checked against IGoR. In a later analysis, hypergeometric tests were used to score TCR-TCR, TCR-HLA and TCR-CMV co-occurrence, with a repertoire-size bias correction applied to TCR pairs. False discovery rates were estimated in a later analysis by permuting HLA or CMV assignments 20 times. In a later analysis, co-occurring TCRs were grouped using DBSCAN, and TCRdist sequence similarity was added for clustering within HLA-allele-positive subsets. Repertoires with fewer than 30,000 or more than 120,000 public chains were left out of co-occurrence clustering, as were about five repertoires with anomalous nucleotide sharing. TCRdb re-hosts the immuneACCESS table, in-frame sequences only. Its copies lack some clones; in the studies checked, an unresolved V gene accounts for under half of them, and the cause for the rest is not known. Clone size and V and J calls were adopted from that table, with D and trimming inferred from the DNA. Here the sample has 230,000 or so clones; over 90% occur a single time. The ten largest make up 1.7% of the sample.

In total, over 600 healthy bone marrow donors made up the cohort. Cohort members were all nominally healthy when sampled, although unrecorded immune exposures were likely present. The donor was CMV seronegative and was included in the group of under 450 seronegative cohort members. Each donor provided a peripheral blood sample, and peripheral blood mononuclear cells were used for TCR beta sequencing. The Qiagen DNeasy Blood Extraction Kit was used to extract genomic DNA from the blood cell samples. From its cysteine to its phenylalanine, the CDR3 spans 17 amino acids. Only the CDR3 part of the read is kept: 51 bases, read in frame from the first base. Via the germline V gene, CDR1 is KGHSH and CDR2 LQKENI. Trimming leaves V shorter by 1 base and J shorter by 0 bases, with the junction holding 7 bases beyond the gene matches.

The sequence is built from TRBV18 and TRBJ1-1, with 8 junctional bases fitting TRBD1. The material sequenced was PBMCs. The sequence derives from a girl aged 2-10 years in good health and CMV-seronegative. The nucleotide sequence is given as TGTGCCAGCTCACCACTAGCACAGGGGGGAGTGAACACTGAAGCTTTCTTT. Its amino acids are CASSPLAQGGVNTEAFF.